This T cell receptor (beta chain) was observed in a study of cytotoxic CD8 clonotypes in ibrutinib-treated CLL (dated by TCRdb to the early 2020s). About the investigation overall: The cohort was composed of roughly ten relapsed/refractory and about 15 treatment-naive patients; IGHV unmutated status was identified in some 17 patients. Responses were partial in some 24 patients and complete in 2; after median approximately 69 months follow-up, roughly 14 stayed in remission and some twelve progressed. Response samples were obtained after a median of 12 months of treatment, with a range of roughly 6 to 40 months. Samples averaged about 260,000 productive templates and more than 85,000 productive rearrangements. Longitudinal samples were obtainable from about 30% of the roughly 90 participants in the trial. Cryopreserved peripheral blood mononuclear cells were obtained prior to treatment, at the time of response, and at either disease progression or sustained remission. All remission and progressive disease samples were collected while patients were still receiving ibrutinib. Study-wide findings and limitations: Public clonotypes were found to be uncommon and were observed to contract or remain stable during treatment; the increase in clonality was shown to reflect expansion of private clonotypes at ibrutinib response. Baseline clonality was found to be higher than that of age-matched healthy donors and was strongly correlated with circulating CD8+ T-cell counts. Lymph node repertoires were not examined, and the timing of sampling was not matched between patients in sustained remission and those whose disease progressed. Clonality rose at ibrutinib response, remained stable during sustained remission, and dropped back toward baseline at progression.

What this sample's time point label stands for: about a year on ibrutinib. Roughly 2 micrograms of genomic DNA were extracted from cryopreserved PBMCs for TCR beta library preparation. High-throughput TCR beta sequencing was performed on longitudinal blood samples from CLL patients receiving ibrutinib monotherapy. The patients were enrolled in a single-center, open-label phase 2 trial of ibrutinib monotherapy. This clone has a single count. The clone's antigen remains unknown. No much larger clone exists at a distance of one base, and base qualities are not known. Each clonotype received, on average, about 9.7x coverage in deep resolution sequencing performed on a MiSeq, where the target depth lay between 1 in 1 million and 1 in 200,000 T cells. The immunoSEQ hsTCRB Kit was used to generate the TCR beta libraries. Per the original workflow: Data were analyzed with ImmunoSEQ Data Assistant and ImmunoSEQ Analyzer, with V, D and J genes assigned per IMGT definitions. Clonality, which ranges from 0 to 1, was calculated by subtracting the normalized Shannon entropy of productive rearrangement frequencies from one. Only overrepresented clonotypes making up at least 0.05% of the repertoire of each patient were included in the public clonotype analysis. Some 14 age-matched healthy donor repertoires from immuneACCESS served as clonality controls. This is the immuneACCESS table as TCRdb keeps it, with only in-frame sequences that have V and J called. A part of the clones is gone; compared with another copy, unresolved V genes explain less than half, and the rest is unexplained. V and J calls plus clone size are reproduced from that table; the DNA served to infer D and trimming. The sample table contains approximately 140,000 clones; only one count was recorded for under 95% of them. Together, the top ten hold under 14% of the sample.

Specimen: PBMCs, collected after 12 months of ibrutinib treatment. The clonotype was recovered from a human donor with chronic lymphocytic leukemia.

In nucleotides, the sequence is TGTGCCAGCAGCACTCCGACGGCCAATGAGCAGTTCTTC. This yields the protein CASSTPTANEQFF. The chain is assembled from TRBV7-3 and TRBJ2-1, with no D gene named confidently. The germline V gene provides CDR1 SGHTA and CDR2 FQGTGA. Including the terminal cysteine and phenylalanine, the CDR3 comprises 13 residues. Only CDR3 DNA remains: 39 bases, in frame from the first base. V is pared back by 5 bases and J by 6 bases, with 11 bases lying between the germline termini.